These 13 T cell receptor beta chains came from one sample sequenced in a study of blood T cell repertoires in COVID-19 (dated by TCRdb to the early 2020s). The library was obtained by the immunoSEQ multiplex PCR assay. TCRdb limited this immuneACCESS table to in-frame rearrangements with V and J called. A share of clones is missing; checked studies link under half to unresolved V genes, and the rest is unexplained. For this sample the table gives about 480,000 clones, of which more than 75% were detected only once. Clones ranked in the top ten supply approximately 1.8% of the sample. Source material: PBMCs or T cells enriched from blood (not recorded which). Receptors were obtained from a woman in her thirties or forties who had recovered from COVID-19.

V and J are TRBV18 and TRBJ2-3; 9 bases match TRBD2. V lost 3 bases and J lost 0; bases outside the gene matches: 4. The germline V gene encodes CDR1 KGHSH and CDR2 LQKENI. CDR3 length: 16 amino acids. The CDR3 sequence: CASSPASGASTDTQYF. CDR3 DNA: TGTGCCAGCTCACCGGCTAGCGGGGCTAGCACAGATACGCAGTATTTT.

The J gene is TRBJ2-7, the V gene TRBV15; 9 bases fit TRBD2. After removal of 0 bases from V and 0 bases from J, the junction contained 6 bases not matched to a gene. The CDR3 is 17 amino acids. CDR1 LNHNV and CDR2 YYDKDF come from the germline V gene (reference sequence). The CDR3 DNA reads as TGTGCCACCAGCAGAGATTGGGCGGGAGGGGCCTCCTACGAGCAGTACTTC. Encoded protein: CATSRDWAGGASYEQYF.

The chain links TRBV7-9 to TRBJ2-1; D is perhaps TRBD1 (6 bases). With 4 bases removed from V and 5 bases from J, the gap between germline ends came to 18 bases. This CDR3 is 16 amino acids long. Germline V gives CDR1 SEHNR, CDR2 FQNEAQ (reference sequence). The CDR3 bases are TGTGCCAGCAGCTCCGAAGCCCGGACAGCTAACAATGAGCAGTTCTTC. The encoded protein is CASSSEARTANNEQFF.

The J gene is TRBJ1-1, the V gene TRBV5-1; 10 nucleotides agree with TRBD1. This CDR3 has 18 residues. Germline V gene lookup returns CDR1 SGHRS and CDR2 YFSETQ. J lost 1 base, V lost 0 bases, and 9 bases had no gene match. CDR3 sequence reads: CASSLGQGARAKNTEAFF. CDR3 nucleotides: TGCGCCAGCAGCTTGGGACAGGGGGCCCGGGCTAAGAACACTGAAGCTTTCTTT.

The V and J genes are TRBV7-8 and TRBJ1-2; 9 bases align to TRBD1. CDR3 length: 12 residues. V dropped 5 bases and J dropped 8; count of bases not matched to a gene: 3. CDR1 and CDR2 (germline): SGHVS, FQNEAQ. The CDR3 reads CASSRDREGYTF. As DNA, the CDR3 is TGTGCCAGCAGCAGGGACAGGGAAGGCTACACCTTC.

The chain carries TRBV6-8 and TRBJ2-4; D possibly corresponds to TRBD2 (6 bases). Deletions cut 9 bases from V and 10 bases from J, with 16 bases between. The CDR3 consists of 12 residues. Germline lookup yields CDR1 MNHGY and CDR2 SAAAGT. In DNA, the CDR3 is TGTGCCAGTCGACGGGACTCCCCGATTCAGTACTTC. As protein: CASRRDSPIQYF.

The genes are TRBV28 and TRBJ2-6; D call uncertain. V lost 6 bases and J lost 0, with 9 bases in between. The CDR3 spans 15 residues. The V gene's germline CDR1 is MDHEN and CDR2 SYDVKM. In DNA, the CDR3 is TGTGCCAGCAGCCCGGCAGGCTCTGGGGCCAACGTCCTGACTTTC. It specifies CASSPAGSGANVLTF.

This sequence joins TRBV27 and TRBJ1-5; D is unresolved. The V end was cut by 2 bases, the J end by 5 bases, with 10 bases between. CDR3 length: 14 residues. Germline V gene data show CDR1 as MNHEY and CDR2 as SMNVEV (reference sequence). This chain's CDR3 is CASSLVGNYQPQHF. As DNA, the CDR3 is TGTGCCAGCAGTTTAGTCGGGAATTATCAGCCCCAGCATTTT.

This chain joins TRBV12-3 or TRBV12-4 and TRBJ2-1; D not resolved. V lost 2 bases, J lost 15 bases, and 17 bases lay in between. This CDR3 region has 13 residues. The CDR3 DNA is TGTGCCAGCAGTTTATGGCACCCCGACGGGTTGTTCTTC. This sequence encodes CASSLWHPDGLFF.

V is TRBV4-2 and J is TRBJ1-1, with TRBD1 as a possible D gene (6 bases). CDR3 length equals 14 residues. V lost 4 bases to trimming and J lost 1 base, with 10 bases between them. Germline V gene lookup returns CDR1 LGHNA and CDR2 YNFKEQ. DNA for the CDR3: TGTGCCAGCAGCCCCGGGACACAGAACACTGAAGCTTTCTTT. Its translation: CASSPGTQNTEAFF.

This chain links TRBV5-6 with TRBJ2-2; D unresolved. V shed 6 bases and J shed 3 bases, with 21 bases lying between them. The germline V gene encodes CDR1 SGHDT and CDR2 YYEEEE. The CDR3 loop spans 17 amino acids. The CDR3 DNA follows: TGTGCCAGCACCCCTTCCCCGAGAGGTGCGGACACCGGGGAGCTGTTTTTT. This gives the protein CASTPSPRGADTGELFF.

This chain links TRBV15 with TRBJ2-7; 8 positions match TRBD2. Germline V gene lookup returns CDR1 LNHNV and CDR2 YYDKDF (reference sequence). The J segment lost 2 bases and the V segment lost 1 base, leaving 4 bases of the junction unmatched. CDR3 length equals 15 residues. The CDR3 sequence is CATSRARAGAYEQYF. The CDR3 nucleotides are TGTGCCACCAGCAGAGCGCGAGCGGGGGCCTACGAGCAGTACTTC.

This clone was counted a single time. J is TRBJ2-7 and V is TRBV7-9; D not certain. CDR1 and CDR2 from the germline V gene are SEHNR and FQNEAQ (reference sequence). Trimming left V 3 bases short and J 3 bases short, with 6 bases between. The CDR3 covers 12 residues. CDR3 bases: TGTGCCAGCAGCTTGGCCGACTACGAGCAGTACTTC. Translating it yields CASSLADYEQYF.